The clone carrying this T cell receptor (beta chain) was counted many times. What it binds is unknown. The TCR beta libraries were generated through quantitative 5'-RACE incorporating molecular barcodes. A single record per CDR3 protein comes from TCRdb applying MiXCR to the 5' RACE reads. The data hold 330,000 or so distinct CDR3 sequences, with 6.5% to 10% observed a single time. The sample originates from a study of CD8 T cells in ankylosing spondylitis. Regarding the study as a whole: What appeared characteristic of ankylosing spondylitis blood was a TCR beta motif of eight highly homologous variants. Within matched ankylosing spondylitis synovial fluid, disease-linked clones were reportedly significantly enriched. Some of these motif variants have turned up before, in reports on reactive arthritis synovial fluid and blood.

Germline V gene lookup returns CDR1 SGHDT and CDR2 YYEEEE. The length of the CDR3 is 16 residues. Trimming at V came to 5 bases and at J to 1 base, leaving 5 bases not matched to a gene. Sequenced sample: blood, either unsorted or a sorted T cell fraction (not recorded which). The rearrangement links TRBV5-6 to TRBJ2-3; 12 nucleotides match TRBD2. The clonotype was recovered from a male donor with ankylosing spondylitis. This CDR3 is CASSPLAGGRTDTQYF. DNA for the CDR3: TGTGCCAGCAGTCCACTAGCGGGAGGACGCACAGATACGCAGTATTTT.